The sample holds a few counts of the clone carrying this TCR beta chain. This sample is part of a study of blood T cell repertoires in COVID-19. Study-level background: Samples taken during acute and convalescent COVID-19 were collected in the United States, Italy and Spain. PBMCs, B-cell-depleted T cells, or T cells provided the cDNA or gDNA that made up the material.

Per the original data handling: Amplified reference gene primers provided the basis for estimating nucleated cell counts. Repertoires were generated with immunoSEQ multiplex PCR, while TCRdb's copy carries only in-frame clones and drops some. Clone size and the V and J calls come from that table; the DNA yielded D and trimming. The sample holds roughly 30,000 clones, about 88% seen once. This clonotype was sampled from a human donor with acute or convalescent COVID-19. The donor label of this sample is uncertain. Sequences were obtained from peripheral blood.

The CDR3 loop reads CASSYLRTGHGNTIYF. The CDR3 DNA reads as TGTGCCAGCAGTTACCTTCGGACAGGCCACGGAAACACCATATATTTT. V is TRBV6-6 and J is TRBJ1-3, with TRBD1 matching over 7 bases. CDR3 length equals 16 residues. J lost 4 bases, V lost 2 bases, and 8 bases had no gene match. CDR1 MNHNY and CDR2 SVGAGI come from the germline V gene (reference sequence).